This T cell receptor (beta chain) was observed in a study of blood T cell repertoires in COVID-19. Study information: T cells, B-cell-depleted T cells, or PBMCs provided the cDNA or gDNA that served as material.

Sequenced by immunoSEQ multiplex PCR; TCRdb stores in-frame clones only, minus some. The sample comprises some 40,000 clones, more than 75% of which are singletons, and 4.8% rests with the top ten. The germline V gene encodes CDR1 LGHDT and CDR2 YNNKEL (reference sequence). The CDR3 is 14 amino acids. The trim removed 4 bases at V and 0 bases at J, leaving 3 bases unmatched. The TCR originated in a human donor in a cohort sampled during active COVID-19. The chain joins TRBV3-1 (or the pseudogene TRBV3-2) to TRBJ2-7; the match to TRBD2 covers 7 bases. The sequenced material came from peripheral blood. The CDR3 sequence: CASSLGGSSYEQYF. The CDR3 DNA follows: TGTGCCAGCAGCCTGGGCGGGAGCTCCTACGAGCAGTACTTC.